This TCR beta chain stems from a study of beta chain features in type 1 diabetes. Across the study: Sorted cells numbering around 100,000,000 were examined across all samples.

This clone was seen more than once but under ten times. Expressed TCRB transcripts were sequenced, since all the RNA that had been isolated was reverse transcribed. Assay: immunoSEQ multiplex PCR; the TCRdb copy retains only in-frame clones and omits some. This table has 900,000 or so clones, about a sixth appearing once. Based on CD45RO/CCR7/CD25/CD127/CD95/CD27, CD4+ regulatory, stem cell-like memory, naive and central memory cells were sorted. Germline-derived CDR1 and CDR2 are SGHDT and YYEEEE. The CDR3 sequence is 17 residues long. Between the trimmed V and J ends, which lost 1 base and 4 bases, there was a span of 18 bases.

The clonotype comes from a woman aged 18-29 years in good health. The rearrangement uses TRBV5-6 and TRBJ1-5, with D perhaps matching TRBD1 (6 bases). The source material was naive CD4+ T cells from blood. CDR3 coding DNA: TGTGCCAGCAGCTTGAGTGCTGACAGGTCCCTAAATCAGCCCCAGCATTTT. This encodes CASSLSADRSLNQPQHF.